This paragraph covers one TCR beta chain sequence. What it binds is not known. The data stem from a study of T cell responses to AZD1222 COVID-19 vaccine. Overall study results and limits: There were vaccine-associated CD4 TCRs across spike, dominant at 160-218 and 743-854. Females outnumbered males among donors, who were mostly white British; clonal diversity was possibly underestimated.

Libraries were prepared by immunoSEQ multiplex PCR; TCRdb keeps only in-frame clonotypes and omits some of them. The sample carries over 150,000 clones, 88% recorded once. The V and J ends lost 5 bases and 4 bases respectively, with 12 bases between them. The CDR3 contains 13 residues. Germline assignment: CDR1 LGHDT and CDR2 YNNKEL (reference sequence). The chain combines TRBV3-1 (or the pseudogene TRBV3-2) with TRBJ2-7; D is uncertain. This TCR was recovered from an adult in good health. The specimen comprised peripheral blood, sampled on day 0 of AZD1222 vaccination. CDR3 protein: CASSTRYRYEQYF. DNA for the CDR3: TGTGCCAGCAGCACCAGGTATAGGTACGAGCAGTACTTC.